Below are 5 T cell receptor beta chains sequenced from a single sample in a study of blood T cell repertoires in COVID-19 (dated by TCRdb to 2019 to 2021). The library was built by means of the immunoSEQ multiplex PCR assay. TCRdb mirrors the immuneACCESS table, restricted to in-frame sequences. Some clones are absent from its copies; in checked studies, under half trace to an unresolved V gene, and the reason for the others is unknown. The sample table lists fewer than 250,000 clones, roughly 85% of them with a count of one. The ten largest account for about 3.8% of the sample. The sample taken for sequencing was PBMCs or T cells enriched from blood (not recorded which). The receptors stem from a woman in her forties who had been exposed to COVID-19.

The chain employs TRBV9 and TRBJ2-7; 10 bases match TRBD1. V lost 3 bases, J lost 7 bases, and 4 bases stayed unmatched. Germline CDR1 SGDLS, CDR2 YYNGEE. This CDR3 is 13 amino acids long. The CDR3 reads CASSARDRGEQYF. The CDR3 nucleotides read TGTGCCAGCAGCGCCCGGGACAGGGGTGAGCAGTACTTC.

This clone occurred a few times. The chain has TRBV3-1 (or the pseudogene TRBV3-2) and TRBJ1-2; tentatively, D is TRBD1 (6 bases). Germline CDR1 is LGHDT and CDR2 is YNNKEL (reference sequence). CDR3 length: 18 residues. Trimming cost V 4 bases and J 6 bases, with 27 bases left between them. As DNA, the CDR3 is TGTGCCAGCAGCCCCCGGGGGGCCCGTCGGGGCGAGAGAGATGGCTACACCTTC. As protein: CASSPRGARRGERDGYTF.

The genes are TRBV6-5 and TRBJ2-3, with TRBD1 matching 7 bases. The V gene end was trimmed by 5 bases and the J gene end by 3 bases; junction bases not matched to a gene: 2. From germline, CDR1 is MNHEY and CDR2 SVGAGI. The CDR3 totals 13 residues. The CDR3: CASSPTGTDTQYF. The CDR3 DNA reads as TGTGCCAGCAGTCCGACAGGGACAGATACGCAGTATTTT.

This chain uses TRBV24-1 with TRBJ1-2; TRBD1 is a possible D gene (6 bases). Germline CDR1 reads KGHDR; CDR2 reads SFDVKD. The CDR3 is 15 amino acids. Between the trimmed V and J ends, which lost 7 bases and 5 bases, there was a span of 19 bases. The CDR3 protein is CATRTQGQTPYGYTF. The CDR3 DNA sequence: TGTGCCACCAGGACCCAGGGGCAGACTCCTTATGGCTACACCTTC.

This clone was counted once. J is TRBJ1-1 and V is TRBV7-8, with D maybe TRBD1 (6 bases). The CDR3 is made up of 15 amino acids. CDR1 is SGHVS and CDR2 is FQNEAQ in the germline V gene. The V end lost 3 bases, the J end lost 7 bases, and 18 bases lay between the germline ends. CDR3 sequence (DNA): TGTGCCAGCAGCTTCAGGGGTGGGGGCGTTGGTGAAGCTTTCTTT. The encoded protein is CASSFRGGGVGEAFF.